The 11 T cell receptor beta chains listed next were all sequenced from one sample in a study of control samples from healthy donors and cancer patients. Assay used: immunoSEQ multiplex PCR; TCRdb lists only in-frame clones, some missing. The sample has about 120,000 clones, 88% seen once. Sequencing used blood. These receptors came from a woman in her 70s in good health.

The CDR3, as DNA: TGTGCCAGCAGTTTTGGGCCGACGAGGGGCTACACCTTC. The encoded protein is CASSFGPTRGYTF. The V call is TRBV27, the J call TRBJ1-2; D unresolved. V was trimmed by 3 bases and J by 8 bases, leaving 13 bases between them. Per the germline V gene, CDR1 is MNHEY and CDR2 is SMNVEV (reference sequence). The CDR3 is 13 amino acids.

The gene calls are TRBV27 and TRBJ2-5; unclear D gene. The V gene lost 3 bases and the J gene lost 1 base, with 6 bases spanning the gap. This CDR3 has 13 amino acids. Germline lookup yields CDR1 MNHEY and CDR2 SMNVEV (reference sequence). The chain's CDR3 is CASSFRFQETQYF. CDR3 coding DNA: TGTGCCAGCAGTTTCAGGTTCCAAGAGACCCAGTACTTC.

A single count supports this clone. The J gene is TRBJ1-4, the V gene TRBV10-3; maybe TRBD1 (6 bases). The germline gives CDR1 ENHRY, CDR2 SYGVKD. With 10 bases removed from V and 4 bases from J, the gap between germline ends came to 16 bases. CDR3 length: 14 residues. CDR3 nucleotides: TGTGCCACGGGACGGACAGCACATAATGAAAAACTGTTTTTT. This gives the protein CATGRTAHNEKLFF.

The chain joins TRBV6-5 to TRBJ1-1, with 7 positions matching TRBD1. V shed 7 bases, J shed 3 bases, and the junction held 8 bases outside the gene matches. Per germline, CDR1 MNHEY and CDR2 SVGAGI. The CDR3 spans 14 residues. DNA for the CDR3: TGTGCCAGCATCATGGACAGGTATGACACTGAAGCTTTCTTT. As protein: CASIMDRYDTEAFF.

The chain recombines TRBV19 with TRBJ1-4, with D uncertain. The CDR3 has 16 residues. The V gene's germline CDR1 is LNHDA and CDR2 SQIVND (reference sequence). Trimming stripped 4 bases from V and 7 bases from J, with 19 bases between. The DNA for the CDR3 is TGTGCCAGTAGTACTGAGGGATTCGGGCCAAGTGAAAAACTGTTTTTT. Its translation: CASSTEGFGPSEKLFF.

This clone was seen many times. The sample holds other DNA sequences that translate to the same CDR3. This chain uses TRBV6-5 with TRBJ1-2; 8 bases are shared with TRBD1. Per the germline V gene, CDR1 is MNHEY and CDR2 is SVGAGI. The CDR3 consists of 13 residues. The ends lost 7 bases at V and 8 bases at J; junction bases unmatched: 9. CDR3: CASTDRESSGYTF. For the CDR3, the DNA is TGTGCCAGCACGGACAGGGAGTCTAGCGGCTACACCTTC.

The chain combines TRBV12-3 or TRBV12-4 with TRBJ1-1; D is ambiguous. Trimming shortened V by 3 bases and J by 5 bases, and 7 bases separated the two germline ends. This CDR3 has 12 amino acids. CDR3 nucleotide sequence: TGTGCCAGCAGTTTTATGGGAACTGAAGCTTTCTTT. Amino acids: CASSFMGTEAFF.

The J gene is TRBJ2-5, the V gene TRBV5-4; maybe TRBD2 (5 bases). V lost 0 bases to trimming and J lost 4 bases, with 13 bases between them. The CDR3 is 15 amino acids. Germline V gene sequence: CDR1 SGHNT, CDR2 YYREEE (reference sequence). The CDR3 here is CASSLVLGGSETQYF. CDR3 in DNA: TGTGCCAGCAGCTTGGTCTTGGGCGGGTCAGAGACCCAGTACTTC.

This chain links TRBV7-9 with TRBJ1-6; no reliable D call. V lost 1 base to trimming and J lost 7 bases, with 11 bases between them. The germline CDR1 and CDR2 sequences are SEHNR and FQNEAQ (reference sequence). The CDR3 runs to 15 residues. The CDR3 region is CASSLDSVRNSPLHF. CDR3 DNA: TGTGCCAGCAGCTTAGATTCAGTGAGGAATTCACCCCTCCACTTT.

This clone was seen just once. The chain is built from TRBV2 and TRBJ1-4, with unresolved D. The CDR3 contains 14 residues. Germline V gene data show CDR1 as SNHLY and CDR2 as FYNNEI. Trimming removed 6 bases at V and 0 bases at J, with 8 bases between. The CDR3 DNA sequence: TGTGCCAGCAGGCCAGAAGCAACTAATGAAAAACTGTTTTTT. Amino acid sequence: CASRPEATNEKLFF.

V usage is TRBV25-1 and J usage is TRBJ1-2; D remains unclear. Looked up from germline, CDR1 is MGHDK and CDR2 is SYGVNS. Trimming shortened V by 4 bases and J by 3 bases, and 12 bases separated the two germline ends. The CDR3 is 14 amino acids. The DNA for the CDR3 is TGTGCCAGCAGTGGGGCGGGAGGACACTATGGCTACACCTTC. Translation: CASSGAGGHYGYTF.